This TCR beta chain emerged from a study of blood T cells in healthy people across ages. Study results and caveats: Both naive CD4+ cell counts and diversity were greater in long-lived donors than in aged donors.

The use of a sample-barcoded 5' primer and a J-beta primer mix characterized a second PCR of about 6 to 12 cycles. MiXCR was run by TCRdb on the 5' RACE reads, yielding one entry per CDR3 protein. The sample shows fewer than 950,000 distinct CDR3 sequences, under 40% of them seen only once. All donors came from Russia, were Caucasian and healthy, and spanned ages roughly 6 to 95. In each sample, at least 7 million PBMCs were isolated. A remark on this clonotype: Its antigen is unknown.

The CDR3 covers 16 residues. The germline V gene has CDR1 SGHDT and CDR2 YYEEEE. V lost 0 bases and J 1 base, leaving 13 bases between the germline ends. The clonotype comes from a man aged 18 to 29 in good health. The sequencing sample was made of blood. The chain has TRBV5-6 and TRBJ2-5, with D possibly called TRBD1 or TRBD2 (5 bases each). The CDR3 spells CASSLVSWGIQETQYF. The DNA of the CDR3 is TGTGCCAGCAGCTTGGTCTCGTGGGGGATCCAAGAGACCCAGTACTTC. Complete variable domain (other parts from reference TRBV5-6 and TRBJ2-5): DAGVTQSPTHLIKTRGQQVTLRCSPKSGHDTVSWYQQALGQGPQFIFQYYEEEERQRGNFPDRFSGHQFPNYSSELNVNALLLGDSALYLCASSLVSWGIQETQYFGPGTRLLVL.